This TCR beta chain was identified in a study of early T cells in non-severe SARS-CoV-2 infection. From the 5' RACE reads, TCRdb called clonotypes with MiXCR, one entry per CDR3 protein. Found here are more than 85,000 distinct CDR3 sequences, around 13% of them singletons; the top ten hold less than 8%. This clonotype was counted only a few times. The source material was whole blood. The clonotype comes from an adult who was a healthcare worker with PCR-confirmed SARS-CoV-2 infection or an uninfected control (not recorded which).

CDR3 sequence reads: CASSINGNQPQHF. The CDR3 DNA sequence: TGTGCCAGTAGTATTAACGGGAATCAGCCCCAGCATTTT. V gene TRBV19 combines with J gene TRBJ1-5; D is uncertain. The V gene's germline CDR1 is LNHDA and CDR2 SQIVND (reference sequence). Trimming removed 3 bases from V and 4 bases from J, with 7 bases in between. The CDR3 sequence is 13 residues long.